This entry lists 27 T cell receptor beta chains sequenced from one sample in a study of cytomegalovirus exposure and HLA in healthy donors. With 60 Vbeta and 13 Jbeta primers, the PCR was carried out. Clones were read by immunoSEQ multiplex PCR, and TCRdb kept only the in-frame ones, dropping some. The data hold approximately 100,000 clones, with less than 80% observed a single time. Input material: PBMCs. The receptors were sampled from a man aged 40-49 years in good health and CMV-seronegative.

The rearrangement uses TRBV11-3 and TRBJ2-1; the match to TRBD1 covers 9 bases. V was pared by 5 bases and J by 8 bases, with 10 bases of the junction left unmatched. CDR1 is SGHNT, CDR2 YENEEA, per germline. The CDR3 length is 15 residues. The CDR3 nucleotides read TGTGCCAGCAGCCCTACAGGGGGCACAGTCCATGAGCAGTTCTTC. As protein: CASSPTGGTVHEQFF.

The genes are TRBV30 and TRBJ1-1, with a weak D call TRBD1 (6 bases). V dropped 1 base and J dropped 11 bases, with 11 bases sitting between them. Germline V gene lookup returns CDR1 GTSNPN and CDR2 SVGIG (reference sequence). The CDR3 extends over 11 amino acids. CDR3 coding DNA: TGTGCCTGGAGTGCCTTTACAGGGGCTTTCTTT. Translation: CAWSAFTGAFF.

The J gene is TRBJ1-1, the V gene TRBV29-1; 8 nucleotides align to TRBD1. V dropped 6 bases and J dropped 5; count of bases not matched to a gene: 11. CDR3 length equals 14 residues. Germline CDR1 and CDR2: SQVTM and ANQGSEA. The CDR3 sequence: CSVDGGQGFTEAFF. The CDR3 bases are TGCAGCGTAGACGGCGGACAGGGTTTTACTGAAGCTTTCTTT.

The chain employs TRBV19 and TRBJ2-1, with D hard to call. V shed 7 bases and J shed 5 bases, with 15 bases lying between them. CDR1 is LNHDA and CDR2 is SQIVND in the germline V gene (reference sequence). This CDR3 has 14 amino acids. The CDR3 sequence is CASKWSRSNNEQFF. In DNA form, the CDR3 reads TGTGCCAGTAAGTGGTCTCGGTCCAACAATGAGCAGTTCTTC.

The chain couples TRBV7-8 to TRBJ1-1, with D possibly matching TRBD1 (5 bases). The CDR3 extends over 13 amino acids. Germline-derived CDR1 and CDR2 are SGHVS and FQNEAQ. With 5 bases removed from V and 7 bases from J, the gap between germline ends came to 14 bases. CDR3 loop: CASSPGRQREAFF. Here the CDR3 DNA reads TGTGCCAGCAGCCCAGGGCGGCAGCGTGAAGCTTTCTTT.

This clone was seen a handful of times. The chain couples TRBV29-1 to TRBJ1-5; D call uncertain. V was clipped by 4 bases and J by 2 bases, with 15 bases between them. Germline V gene lookup returns CDR1 SQVTM and CDR2 ANQGSEA. The CDR3 covers 15 residues. The CDR3 sequence: CSVADGVLGNQPQHF. In DNA form, the CDR3 reads TGCAGCGTTGCCGACGGGGTGTTAGGCAATCAGCCCCAGCATTTT.

V and J are TRBV11-2 and TRBJ2-6; D ambiguous. The V end was cut by 3 bases, the J end by 0 bases, with 6 bases between. CDR1 SGHAT and CDR2 FQNNGV come from the germline V gene. The CDR3 is 15 amino acids. Here the CDR3 DNA reads TGTGCCAGCAGCTTTACAGTCTCTGGGGCCAACGTCCTGACTTTC. Translating gives CASSFTVSGANVLTF.

This chain uses TRBV28 with TRBJ1-1, with D perhaps TRBD1 (6 bases). V dropped 5 bases and J dropped 6 bases, with 16 bases sitting between them. The CDR3 has 14 residues. The germline V gene encodes CDR1 MDHEN and CDR2 SYDVKM. For the CDR3, the DNA is TGTGCCAGCAGTCAGACATACGGACAGTCTGAAGCTTTCTTT. Protein: CASSQTYGQSEAFF.

The chain combines TRBV19 with TRBJ2-3; TRBD1 aligns across 9 bases. V lost 4 bases to trimming and J lost 5 bases; unmatched junction nucleotides: 10. From germline, CDR1 is LNHDA and CDR2 SQIVND (reference sequence). The CDR3 length is 16 residues. The CDR3 spells CASSTLGTGKEDTQYF. CDR3 DNA sequence: TGTGCCAGTAGTACGCTAGGGACAGGGAAAGAAGATACGCAGTATTTT.

In DNA, the CDR3 is TGTGCCAGCAGCTTAGGCAGAACAGATACGCAGTATTTT. Protein: CASSLGRTDTQYF. The V and J genes are TRBV7-2 and TRBJ2-3; D gene ambiguous. The CDR3 is 13 amino acids. Germline V gene data show CDR1 as SGHTA and CDR2 as FQGNSA. Trimming left V 1 base short and J 3 bases short, with 5 bases between.

The chain combines TRBV7-6 with TRBJ1-3; D ambiguous. The CDR3 covers 11 residues. Germline lookup yields CDR1 SGHVS and CDR2 FNYEAQ. The V and J ends lost 5 bases and 4 bases respectively, with 3 bases between them. The CDR3 sequence is CASSPGNTIYF. The CDR3 DNA reads TGTGCCAGCAGCCCAGGAAACACCATATATTTT.

J is TRBJ2-7 and V is TRBV5-1, with 8 positions matching TRBD2. Germline loops: CDR1 SGHRS, CDR2 YFSETQ. Germline trimming cut 4 bases from V and 1 base from J; bases unmatched to any gene: 13. This CDR3 spans 17 amino acids. CDR3 DNA: TGCGCCAGCAGCGGCCATGAGGGAGCGGGGGTATCCTACGAGCAGTACTTC. Protein product: CASSGHEGAGVSYEQYF.

CDR3 coding DNA: TGTGCCAGCAAGGGGGACACTGAAGCTTTCTTT. As protein: CASKGDTEAFF. The rearrangement uses TRBV6-5 and TRBJ1-1, with D possibly being TRBD1 (6 bases). CDR1 is MNHEY, CDR2 SVGAGI, per germline. The CDR3 length is 11 residues. Trimming took 7 bases from V and 3 from J, leaving 6 bases between them.

The rearrangement uses TRBV5-4 and TRBJ2-5; TRBD2 matches at 9 bases. With V trimmed by 0 bases and J by 5 bases, 8 bases remained unmatched. The CDR3 is 16 amino acids. Germline V CDR1 and CDR2: SGHNT, YYREEE (reference sequence). CDR3 nucleotides: TGTGCCAGCAGCTTGGCCGTAGCGGGGGTGGGGGAGACCCAGTACTTC. It specifies CASSLAVAGVGETQYF.

The chain has TRBV19 and TRBJ1-1; a possible D gene is TRBD1 (5 bases). Germline assignment: CDR1 LNHDA and CDR2 SQIVND (reference sequence). The ends were cut back, 9 bases at V and 0 bases at J, with 17 bases in the middle. The CDR3 covers 15 residues. The CDR3 nucleotides read TGTGCCAGCACTCGGGGGAGTGTCGTGAACACTGAAGCTTTCTTT. It translates to CASTRGSVVNTEAFF.

The chain combines TRBV7-9 with TRBJ2-7, with TRBD1 matching over 10 bases. The germline gives CDR1 SEHNR, CDR2 FQNEAQ (reference sequence). CDR3 length: 15 amino acids. CDR3 DNA sequence: TGTTCCAGCAGCTTAGGGACAGGGGCCTTCTACGAGCAGTACGTC. Translated: CSSSLGTGAFYEQYV.

This clone is a singleton in its sample. V usage is TRBV5-1 and J usage is TRBJ2-5, with D possibly matching TRBD2 (5 bases). There are 14 residues in the CDR3. V shed 2 bases and J shed 5 bases, with 13 bases lying between them. Germline CDR1 reads SGHRS; CDR2 reads YFSETQ. For the CDR3, the DNA is TGCGCCAGCAGCTTCTCAGGAGGTTGGGAGACCCAGTACTTC. This encodes CASSFSGGWETQYF.

The chain couples TRBV19 to TRBJ1-5; no clear D. This CDR3 has 14 residues. V was clipped by 5 bases and J by 6 bases, with 14 bases between them. Germline V gives CDR1 LNHDA, CDR2 SQIVND (reference sequence). CDR3 loop: CASSEPEGGQPQHF. CDR3 coding DNA: TGTGCCAGTAGTGAACCGGAGGGAGGTCAGCCCCAGCATTTT.

The gene calls are TRBV7-9 and TRBJ2-3, with D possibly matching TRBD1 (7 bases). The CDR3 sequence is 13 residues long. With 11 bases removed from V and 1 base from J, the gap between germline ends came to 13 bases. Germline V gene lookup returns CDR1 SEHNR and CDR2 FQNEAQ (reference sequence). CDR3 loop: CAGGTVGTDTQYF. Here the CDR3 DNA reads TGTGCCGGGGGGACAGTAGGCACAGATACGCAGTATTTT.

The chain couples TRBV29-1 to TRBJ2-3; perhaps TRBD2 as D (7 bases). CDR1 and CDR2 from the germline V gene are SQVTM and ANQGSEA. Deletions cut 5 bases from V and 5 bases from J, with 14 bases between. CDR3 size: 13 residues. The CDR3 spells CSVFRGAEDTQYF. In nucleotides, the CDR3 is TGCAGCGTTTTCCGGGGGGCGGAAGATACGCAGTATTTT.

This clone was counted once. The genes are TRBV11-2 and TRBJ2-1; perhaps TRBD1 as D (5 bases). Looked up from germline, CDR1 is SGHAT and CDR2 is FQNNGV. CDR3 length: 15 amino acids. V was pared by 5 bases and J by 8 bases, with 19 bases between. CDR3: CASSTQLSREYEQFF. DNA for the CDR3: TGTGCCAGCAGCACACAGCTTTCCAGGGAATATGAGCAGTTCTTC. The full variable domain, rest sourced from reference TRBV11-2 and TRBJ2-1, is EAGVAQSPRYKIIEKRQSVAFWCNPISGHATLYWYQQILGQGPKLLIQFQNNGVVDDSQLPKDRFSAERLKGVDSTLKIQPAKLEDSAVYLCASSTQLSREYEQFFGPGTRLTVL.

This clone has only a few counts. The chain recombines TRBV4-3 with TRBJ1-2; 10 positions agree with TRBD1. V shed 3 bases, J shed 7 bases, and the junction held 11 bases outside the gene matches. Germline-derived CDR1 and CDR2 are LGHNA and YSLEER. The CDR3 runs to 16 residues. CDR3: CASSQPTGDRGLGYTF. The CDR3 bases are TGCGCCAGCAGCCAGCCTACCGGGGACAGGGGTCTTGGCTACACCTTC.

This clone was counted a few times. The rearrangement joins TRBV6-4 to TRBJ2-1, with D unclear. Germline V lookup: CDR1 MRHNA, CDR2 SNTAGT. This CDR3 has 17 residues. V shed 0 bases and J shed 4 bases, with 16 bases lying between them. CDR3 DNA sequence: TGTGCCAGCAGTGACTCGGAGATATGCCAGACTTACAATGAGCAGTTCTTC. As protein: CASSDSEICQTYNEQFF.

The chain carries TRBV4-3 and TRBJ1-2, with D possibly matching TRBD1 (5 bases). V was clipped by 1 base and J by 4 bases, with 16 bases between them. This CDR3 has 16 amino acids. Germline lookup yields CDR1 LGHNA and CDR2 YSLEER. The CDR3 DNA sequence: TGCGCCAGCAGCCAAGGGTTGCAGGGCAGCTTCTATGGCTACACCTTC. Residues: CASSQGLQGSFYGYTF.

The chain links TRBV7-8 to TRBJ1-1; D remains ambiguous. The V end was cut by 1 base, the J end by 2 bases, with 8 bases between. The CDR3 loop spans 14 amino acids. Per the germline V gene, CDR1 is SGHVS and CDR2 is FQNEAQ. CDR3 sequence: CASSLVGGNTEAFF. The CDR3, as DNA: TGTGCCAGCAGCTTAGTTGGCGGAAACACTGAAGCTTTCTTT.

This clone came up once. The chain employs TRBV7-9 and TRBJ2-7, with TRBD1 matching 9 bases. Trimming removed 4 bases from V and 3 bases from J; junction bases left unmatched: 4. Germline lookup yields CDR1 SEHNR and CDR2 FQNEAQ (reference sequence). The CDR3 is made up of 14 amino acids. The CDR3 bases are TGTGCCAGCAGCTCCGGGACAGGGATCTACGAGCAGTACTTC. This translates into CASSSGTGIYEQYF.

The J gene is TRBJ2-5, the V gene TRBV11-2; the match to TRBD2 covers 12 bases. The germline V gene has CDR1 SGHAT and CDR2 FQNNGV. V lost 0 bases and J lost 5; bases outside the gene matches: 7. The CDR3 is made up of 17 amino acids. The CDR3 DNA sequence: TGTGCCAGCAGCTTAGATGAAGAGACTAGCGGGGGCGAGACCCAGTACTTC. Its translation: CASSLDEETSGGETQYF.